This T cell receptor (beta chain) came from a study of yellow fever vaccine responses in identical twins. Regarding the study as a whole: Twins reportedly showed a vaccine T cell response that seemed partly convergent and partly personalized.

Germline V gene lookup returns CDR1 SGHRS and CDR2 YFSETQ. V was pared by 4 bases and J by 5 bases, with 18 bases between. The CDR3 is made up of 15 amino acids. This clonotype was seen only once. What it binds is not known. TCRdb used MiXCR to reprocess the RT-PCR reads, holding one entry per CDR3 protein. This table has about 19,000 distinct CDR3 sequences, less than 75% appearing once. The TCR originated in a woman younger than 35 who received the yellow fever vaccine. Sequencing used T cells from blood (PBMCs), unsorted or a sorted subset (not recorded which), obtained before or after yellow fever vaccination (not recorded which). The V gene is TRBV5-1, the J gene TRBJ2-5, with D perhaps TRBD1 (6 bases). CDR3 region: CASSNNPDSPETQYF. The CDR3 DNA follows: TGCGCCAGCAGCAATAACCCGGACAGCCCGGAGACCCAGTACTTC.